This T cell receptor (beta chain) was sequenced for a study of early stage breast cancer tumors. Assay: immunoSEQ multiplex PCR; the TCRdb copy retains only in-frame clones and omits some. The repertoire holds over 25,000 clones, roughly two thirds seen once, with around a third in the top ten. Note on this clone: Its antigen is unknown. The junction and the germline gene differ at one end; a read error may be behind it.

Whole-study findings and limits: Tumor and normal breast were distinguished via blood comparison in most of the 16 patients.

From germline, CDR1 is SGHNT and CDR2 YYREEE (reference sequence). The CDR3 contains 15 residues. The source material was blood. The rearrangement joins TRBV5-4 to TRBJ1-1; perhaps TRBD1 as D (5 bases). The sequence came from a person in their fifties or sixties with breast cancer. CDR3 coding DNA: TGCGCCAGCAGCCAAGATCGGGGGTTGGGGGCTGAAGCTTTCTTT. Encoded protein: CASSQDRGLGAEAFF. Supplemented by reference TRBV5-4 and TRBJ1-1, the full variable domain reads ETGVTQSPTHLIKTRGQQVTLRCSSQSGHNTVSWYQQALGQGPQFIFQYYREEENGRGNFPPRFSGLQFPNYSSELNVNALELDDSALYLCASSQDRGLGAEAFFGQGTRLTVV.